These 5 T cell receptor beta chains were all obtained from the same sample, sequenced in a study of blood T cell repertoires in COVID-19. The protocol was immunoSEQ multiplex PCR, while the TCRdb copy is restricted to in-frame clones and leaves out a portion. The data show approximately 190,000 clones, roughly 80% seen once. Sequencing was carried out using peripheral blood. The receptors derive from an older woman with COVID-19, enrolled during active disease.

The CDR3 nucleotides read TGTGCCAGCCGCCCCGGGACAGCGGCTTCTGAAGCTTTCTTT. This gives the protein CASRPGTAASEAFF. The J gene is TRBJ1-1, the V gene TRBV6-4; TRBD1 aligns across 7 bases. V was clipped by 8 bases and J by 6 bases; unmatched bases: 12. The CDR3 has 14 residues. Germline V gene data show CDR1 as MRHNA and CDR2 as SNTAGT.

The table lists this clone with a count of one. CDR3 sequence reads: CATPGRVAGTDTQYF. CDR3 nucleotide sequence: TGTGCCACCCCGGGGAGGGTAGCGGGCACAGATACGCAGTATTTT. The V call is TRBV19, the J call TRBJ2-3; TRBD2 aligns across 7 bases. Germline V gene data show CDR1 as LNHDA and CDR2 as SQIVND (reference sequence). The J segment lost 1 base and the V segment lost 10 bases, leaving 11 bases of the junction unmatched. CDR3 length: 15 amino acids. Full variable domain (remainder filled in from reference TRBV19 and TRBJ2-3): DGGITQSPKYLFRKEGQNVTLSCEQNLNHDAMYWYRQDPGQGLRLIYYSQIVNDFQKGDIAEGYSVSREKKESFPLTVTSAQKNPTAFYLCATPGRVAGTDTQYFGPGTRLTVL.

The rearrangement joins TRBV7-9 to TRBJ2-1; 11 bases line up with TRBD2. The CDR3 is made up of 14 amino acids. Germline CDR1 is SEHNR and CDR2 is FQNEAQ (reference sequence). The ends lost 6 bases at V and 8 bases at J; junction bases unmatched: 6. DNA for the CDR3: TGTGCCAGCAGGCTAACTAGCGGGAGTGATGAGCAGTTCTTC. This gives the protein CASRLTSGSDEQFF. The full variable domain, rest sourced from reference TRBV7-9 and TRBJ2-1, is DTGVSQNPRHKITKRGQNVTFRCDPISEHNRLYWYRQTLGQGPEFLTYFQNEAQLEKSRLLSDRFSAERPKGSFSTLEIQRTEQGDSAMYLCASRLTSGSDEQFFGPGTRLTVL.

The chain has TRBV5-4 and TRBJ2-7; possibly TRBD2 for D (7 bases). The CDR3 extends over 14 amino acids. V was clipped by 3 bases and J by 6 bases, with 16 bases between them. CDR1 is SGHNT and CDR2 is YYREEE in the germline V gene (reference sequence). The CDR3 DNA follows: TGTGCCAGCAGCTCCCAGGGGAGGGTCAGCGAGCAGTACTTC. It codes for CASSSQGRVSEQYF.

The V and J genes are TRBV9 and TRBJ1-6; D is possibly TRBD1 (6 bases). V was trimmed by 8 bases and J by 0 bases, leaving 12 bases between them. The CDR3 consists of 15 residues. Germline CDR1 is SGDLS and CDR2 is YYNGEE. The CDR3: CASTQGSSYNSPLHF. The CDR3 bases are TGTGCCAGTACACAGGGAAGCTCCTATAATTCACCCCTCCACTTT.